Listed below are T cell receptor beta chains from one sample, sequenced in a study of cytomegalovirus exposure and HLA in healthy donors. Sequencing was performed with immunoSEQ multiplex PCR; in TCRdb, only in-frame clones are kept and a portion is missing. The sample consists of over 75,000 clones, roughly 81% of them appearing once. The sample consisted of PBMCs. Every receptor here comes from a woman younger than 35 in good health and CMV-seropositive. Both conserved end residues are part of each CDR3. A D gene is named only where the DNA matches it firmly. Clone sizes are given selectively: once, few, many, or a class where the clone is expanded.

D gene | J gene | V gene | clone size | CDR3 protein | CDR3 DNA
NA | TRBJ1-1 | TRBV11-2 | NA | CASSTDIGPEGVNTEAFF | TGTGCCAGCAGTACCGACATAGGGCCTGAAGGGGTGAACACTGAAGCTTTCTTT
NA | TRBJ1-2 | TRBV6-1 | NA | CASVSVQGAGYTF | TGTGCCAGCGTTAGTGTCCAGGGTGCTGGCTACACCTTC
TRBD2 | TRBJ2-1 | TRBV5-1 | NA | CASSLVWTSYNEQFF | TGCGCCAGCAGCTTGGTTTGGACTAGCTACAATGAGCAGTTCTTC
TRBD1 | TRBJ2-5 | TRBV5-6 | NA | CASGYRDRGETQYF | TGTGCCAGCGGATACCGGGACAGGGGCGAGACCCAGTACTTC
TRBD2 | TRBJ2-3 | TRBV7-8 | NA | CASSLVLAGGPPGTDTQYF | TGTGCCAGCAGCTTAGTTCTAGCGGGAGGGCCTCCAGGCACAGATACGCAGTATTTT
NA | TRBJ1-2 | TRBV5-1 | NA | CASSTEQGFYGYTF | TGCGCCAGCAGCACCGAACAGGGTTTCTATGGCTACACCTTC
TRBD2 | TRBJ2-7 | TRBV2 | NA | CASREKRLAGYEQYF | TGTGCCAGCAGAGAAAAACGACTAGCGGGATACGAGCAGTACTTC
TRBD1 | TRBJ1-2 | TRBV7-3 | few | CASSLSGGLSNYGYTF | TGTGCCAGCAGCTTATCAGGGGGCTTGTCTAACTATGGCTACACCTTC
NA | TRBJ2-2 | TRBV2 | NA | CASTPDSGTNTGELFF | TGTGCCAGCACCCCCGACTCTGGAACGAACACCGGGGAGCTGTTTTTT
TRBD1 | TRBJ1-5 | TRBV5-5 | NA | CASSFRGLGNQPQHF | TGTGCCAGCAGCTTCAGGGGGCTTGGGAATCAGCCCCAGCATTTT
TRBD1 | TRBJ2-2 | TRBV27 | NA | CASSLETGAPTGELFF | TGTGCCAGCAGTTTAGAGACAGGGGCTCCGACCGGGGAGCTGTTTTTT
TRBD2 | TRBJ2-1 | TRBV4-2 | NA | CASSPPSGDPYNEQFF | TGTGCCAGCAGCCCCCCTAGCGGGGATCCCTACAATGAGCAGTTCTTC
NA | TRBJ1-3 | TRBV5-1 | NA | CASSLTGTPSGNTIYF | TGCGCCAGCAGCTTGACTGGGACACCCTCTGGAAACACCATATATTTT
NA | TRBJ2-7 | TRBV2 | NA | CASKGQRAYEQYF | TGTGCCAGCAAGGGGCAGCGGGCCTACGAGCAGTACTTC
NA | TRBJ1-1 | TRBV16 | NA | CASSQFFRGGSSDTEAFF | TGTGCCAGCAGCCAATTTTTTCGGGGGGGAAGTTCGGACACTGAAGCTTTCTTT
NA | TRBJ1-5 | TRBV27 | NA | CASRYRADNQPQHF | TGTGCCAGCAGGTACAGGGCGGACAATCAGCCCCAGCATTTT
TRBD1 | TRBJ1-4 | TRBV6-5 | NA | CASSYWPGQGEKLFF | TGTGCCAGCAGTTACTGGCCGGGACAGGGTGAAAAACTGTTTTTT
NA | TRBJ1-1 | TRBV7-6 | NA | CASSENGESTEAFF | TGTGCCAGCAGCGAAAACGGGGAGAGCACTGAAGCTTTCTTT